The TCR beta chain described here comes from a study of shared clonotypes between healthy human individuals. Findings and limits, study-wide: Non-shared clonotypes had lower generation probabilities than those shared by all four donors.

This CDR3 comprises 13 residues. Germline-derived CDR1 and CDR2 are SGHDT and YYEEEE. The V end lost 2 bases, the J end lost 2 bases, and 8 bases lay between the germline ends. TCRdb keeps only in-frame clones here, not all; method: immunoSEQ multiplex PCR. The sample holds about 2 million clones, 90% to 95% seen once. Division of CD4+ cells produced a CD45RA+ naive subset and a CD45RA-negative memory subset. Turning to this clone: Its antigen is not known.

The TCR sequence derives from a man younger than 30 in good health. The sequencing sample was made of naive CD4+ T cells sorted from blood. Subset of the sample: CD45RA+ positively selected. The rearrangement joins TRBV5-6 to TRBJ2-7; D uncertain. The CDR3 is CASSFVGTYEQYF. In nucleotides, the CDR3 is TGTGCCAGCAGCTTTGTAGGGACCTACGAGCAGTACTTC.